This is a list of T cell receptor beta chains from one sample in a study of shared clonotypes between healthy human individuals. Clones were sequenced by immunoSEQ multiplex PCR, and TCRdb holds only the in-frame ones, with some missing. Among 2,500,000 or so clones listed, 90% to 95% were seen once. Sample: naive CD4+ T cells from PBMCs. The source is a man aged 18 to 30 in good health. Some clones in this sample may be carry-over from other donors' samples. Both conserved end residues are part of each CDR3. A D gene is named only where the DNA matches it firmly. Size values are once, few and many counts, or a class for expanded clones, and some rows have none.

clone_size	j_call	d_call	v_call	cdr3_length	cdr3_nt	cdr3_aa
-	TRBJ2-1	-	TRBV6-1	13	TGTGCCAGCAGTGGATGGATCGACAATGAGCAGTTCTTC	CASSGWIDNEQFF
-	TRBJ2-7	-	TRBV4-1	16	TGCGCCAGCAGCCAAGATATAGCGACACAAAGCTACGAGCAGTACTTC	CASSQDIATQSYEQYF
-	TRBJ2-3	-	TRBV6-6	15	TGTGCCAGCAGTTCCCCCAGCGGGAGCACAGATACGCAGTATTTT	CASSSPSGSTDTQYF
-	TRBJ1-2	-	TRBV6-1	12	TGTGCCAGCAGTGCAGTTAACTATGGCTACACCTTC	CASSAVNYGYTF
-	TRBJ1-1	-	TRBV27	15	TGTGCCAGCAGTCCCGGCAGGGGAGCCATGACTGAAGCTTTCTTT	CASSPGRGAMTEAFF
few	TRBJ1-2	-	TRBV25-1	14	TGTGCCAGCAGTGTGGGGGCAGTGAGCCATGGCTACACCTTC	CASSVGAVSHGYTF
-	TRBJ1-1	-	TRBV6-6	14	TGTGCCAGCAGCCGGGACTACTCTAACACTGAAGCTTTCTTT	CASSRDYSNTEAFF
-	TRBJ1-2	-	TRBV6-5	13	TGTGCCAGCAGGCCCATAAAGGCATATGGCTACACCTTC	CASRPIKAYGYTF
-	TRBJ2-5	TRBD1	TRBV30	16	TGTGCCTGGAGCGCCGGAACAGGGGGCGAAGGAGAGACCCAGTACTTC	CAWSAGTGGEGETQYF
-	TRBJ2-7	TRBD2	TRBV4-1	15	TGCGCCAGCAGCCACCCCTGGCGGGAGCCCTTCGAGCAGTACTTC	CASSHPWREPFEQYF
few	TRBJ1-1	-	TRBV9	13	TGTGCCAGCAGCAAAGACAGGAACACTGAAGCTTTCTTT	CASSKDRNTEAFF
-	TRBJ2-1	-	TRBV7-9	12	TGTGCCAGCAGCTCCGGGGGCCATGAGCAGTTCTTC	CASSSGGHEQFF
-	TRBJ2-7	TRBD2	TRBV5-1	15	TGCGCCAGCAACGGACTAGCGGGAAGCTCCTACGAGCAGTACTTC	CASNGLAGSSYEQYF
-	TRBJ1-4	-	TRBV28	14	TGTGCCAGCAGTTTATGGGGGGATCATGGGAAACTGTTTTTT	CASSLWGDHGKLFF
-	TRBJ2-1	-	TRBV20-1	10	TGCAGTGCTCTTTCACGGGAGCAGTTCTTC	CSALSREQFF
-	TRBJ2-7	TRBD1	TRBV6-5	15	TGTGCCAGCAGTTCCCCCGGGACAGGTGCCTACGAGCAGTACTTC	CASSSPGTGAYEQYF
-	TRBJ2-1	TRBD1	TRBV6-5	13	TGTGCCAGCAGTTACTTGACAGGGACCGGGGAGTTCTTC	CASSYLTGTGEFF
-	TRBJ1-5	-	TRBV7-2	13	TGTGCCAGCAGCTTAAGTTTCAATCAGCCCCAGCATTTT	CASSLSFNQPQHF
-	TRBJ2-5	-	TRBV5-1	14	TGCGCCAGCAGCTTTTACGGGTCTCAAGAGACCCAGTACTTC	CASSFYGSQETQYF
-	TRBJ2-5	-	TRBV5-1	14	TGCGCCAGCAGCTTGGGACGGCCGGGGGAGACCCAGTACTTC	CASSLGRPGETQYF
-	TRBJ2-3	-	TRBV5-1	14	TGCGCCAGCAGCTCCCAGGGCCTCACAGATACGCAGTATTTT	CASSSQGLTDTQYF
-	TRBJ2-1	-	TRBV10-3	15	TGTGCCATCAGTTGGGCAAGGATGGACCTCAATGAGCAGTTCTTC	CAISWARMDLNEQFF
-	TRBJ2-5	-	TRBV18	14	TGTGCCAGCTCACCATCCGGGGGCAAGGAGACCCAGTACTTC	CASSPSGGKETQYF
-	TRBJ2-5	TRBD1	TRBV11-2	15	TGTGCCAGCAGCTTAGTGACAGGGGGCTTGGAGACCCAGTACTTC	CASSLVTGGLETQYF
-	TRBJ1-1	-	TRBV9	18	TGTGCCAGCAGCGTAAGACCGGCGGGGCATCGGGAGAACACTGAAGCTTTCTTT	CASSVRPAGHRENTEAFF
-	TRBJ1-1	-	TRBV29-1	13	TGCAGCGTTGAGGGCCAGATTAACACTGAAGCTTTTTTT	CSVEGQINTEAFF